This T cell receptor beta chain was retrieved from a study of shared clonotypes between healthy human individuals. Whole-study context: Researchers assigned three CD4 naive, three CD4 memory, two CD8 naive and one CD8 memory plate to each donor. General study results and limits: Larger estimated richness was generally seen in naive subsets than in memory subsets.

For this clone: Its antigen is unidentified.

Clones were sequenced by immunoSEQ multiplex PCR, and TCRdb holds only the in-frame ones, with some missing. The sample contains 2 million to 2.5 million clones, under 95% of which appear only once. The CDR3 length is 14 residues. The V end was cut by 6 bases, the J end by 1 base, with 12 bases between. Germline V gene lookup returns CDR1 LNHDA and CDR2 SQIVND (reference sequence). The origin of this receptor is a man between 18 and 29 years old in good health. Some clones in this sample may be carry-over from other donors' samples. The sequenced material came from naive CD4+ T cells from PBMCs. Described subset: CD45RA+ positively selected. The chain carries TRBV19 and TRBJ1-1, with D possibly matching TRBD1 (5 bases). The CDR3: CASRRGRENTEAFF. The CDR3, as DNA: TGTGCCAGTAGACGGGGGAGGGAGAACACTGAAGCTTTCTTT.